This T cell receptor beta chain was recorded in a study of identical twins. Study-wide results and limits: Twins shared out-of-frame alpha sequences with excess low generation probability. A partial confounding effect on zero-insertion analyses could come from invariant MAIT and iNKT cells.

This clonotype has a count of ten or more. Its antigen remains unknown. The CDR3 has 16 amino acids. In germline, CDR1 is LGHNA, CDR2 YSLEER. Trimming took off 0 bases at V and 2 bases at J, with 12 bases between the two ends. TCRdb passed the 5' RACE reads through MiXCR, listing each CDR3 protein once. Here the sample spans 460,000 or so distinct CDR3 sequences, around 14% being singletons. Separately, the same data were catalogued under a study of yellow fever vaccine responses in identical twins.

Sequenced sample: CD4+ T cells sorted from blood. The genes are TRBV4-3 and TRBJ2-3; TRBD1 or TRBD2 may be the D gene (5 bases each). The receptor comes from a woman aged 18-29 years in good health. The CDR3, as DNA: TGCGCCAGCAGCCAAGAGGGGACGGTTGCCACAGATACGCAGTATTTT. It encodes CASSQEGTVATDTQYF.